This T cell receptor (beta chain) stems from a study of control samples from healthy donors and cancer patients. Clones were sequenced by immunoSEQ multiplex PCR, and TCRdb holds only the in-frame ones, with some missing. The sample records about 75,000 clones, about four fifths being singletons. The count of this clone is one. The CDR3 is made up of 14 amino acids. From germline, CDR1 is SNHLY and CDR2 FYNNEI. After removal of 6 bases from V and 2 bases from J, the junction contained 3 bases not matched to a gene. The sequence was obtained from a man aged 45-65 years in good health. This sequence joins TRBV2 and TRBJ2-1; 8 bases match TRBD2. Material for sequencing was blood. In DNA, the CDR3 is TGTGCCAGCAGAGGAGCGGGAGCCTACAATGAGCAGTTCTTC. It yields the protein CASRGAGAYNEQFF.